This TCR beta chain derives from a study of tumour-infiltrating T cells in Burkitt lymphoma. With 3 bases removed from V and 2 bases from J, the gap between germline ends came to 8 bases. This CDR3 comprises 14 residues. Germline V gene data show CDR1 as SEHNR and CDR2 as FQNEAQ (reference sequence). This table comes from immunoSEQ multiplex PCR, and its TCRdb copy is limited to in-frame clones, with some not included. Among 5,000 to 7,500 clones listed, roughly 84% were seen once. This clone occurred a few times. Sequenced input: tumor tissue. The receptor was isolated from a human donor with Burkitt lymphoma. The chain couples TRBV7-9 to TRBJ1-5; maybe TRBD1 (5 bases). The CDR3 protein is CASSFPGGNQPQHF. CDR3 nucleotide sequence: TGTGCCAGCAGCTTCCCGGGGGGCAATCAGCCCCAGCATTTT. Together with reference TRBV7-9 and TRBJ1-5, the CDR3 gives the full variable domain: DTGVSQNPRHKITKRGQNVTFRCDPISEHNRLYWYRQTLGQGPEFLTYFQNEAQLEKSRLLSDRFSAERPKGSFSTLEIQRTEQGDSAMYLCASSFPGGNQPQHFGDGTRLSIL.